A selection of T cell receptor beta chains follows, all from one sample in a study of blood T cell repertoires in COVID-19. Profiled with immunoSEQ multiplex PCR; TCRdb holds only in-frame clones, not every one. Of about 150,000 clones listed, about four fifths are singletons. The source material was peripheral blood. The source is an elderly woman with acute or convalescent COVID-19. Both conserved end residues are part of each CDR3.

v_call	j_call	cdr3_aa
TRBV7-8	TRBJ2-2	CASSPQGALSGELFF
TRBV7-9	TRBJ2-7	CASSSRTDVSYEQYF
TRBV5-1	TRBJ2-7	CASSEGLAGGYEQYF
TRBV3-1/TRBV3-2	TRBJ1-6	CASSASSPLVSPLHF
TRBV18	TRBJ2-3	CASSPTGDGTDTQYF
TRBV27	TRBJ2-7	CASSWSGQDYEQYF
TRBV15	TRBJ1-1	CATSREGVGVQAFF
TRBV6-5	TRBJ1-1	CASTRRGWDTEAFF
TRBV6-5	TRBJ2-7	CASSRQGSSYEQYF
TRBV6-5	TRBJ1-6	CASSYWDRTNSPLHF
TRBV7-2	TRBJ2-5	CASSSRLDVETQYF
TRBV18	TRBJ2-1	CASSPGQGGNEQFF
TRBV10-1	TRBJ2-2	CASRGGLNTGELFF
TRBV7-8	TRBJ2-2	CASSLTTSGGARTGELFF
TRBV28	TRBJ2-7	CASLGQGVSRYEQYF
TRBV4-1	TRBJ2-7	CASSQPLRTGVTYEQYF
TRBV5-4	TRBJ2-7	CASSLLKTTSFYEQYF
TRBV2	TRBJ2-3	CASEGLEYRDTQYF
TRBV11-3	TRBJ1-1	CASSVSGTANTEAFF
TRBV19	TRBJ2-7	CASSPIRDSYEQYF
TRBV2	TRBJ1-6	CASSEFTGGNSPLHF
TRBV5-1	TRBJ2-2	CASSPDRGIIAGELFF
TRBV2	TRBJ2-3	CASSRDYTDTQYF
TRBV6-5	TRBJ1-2	CAAEGTGPLYGYTF